This entry lists 17 T cell receptor beta chains sequenced from one sample in a study of CD8+ T cells in alopecia areata. The sequencing template was cDNA reverse transcribed from extracted RNA. Produced via immunoSEQ multiplex PCR; TCRdb's table is partial and in-frame only. The sample lists about 150,000 clones, around 55% occurring once. This specimen was CD8+ T cells sorted from blood, taken at week 0. These receptors came from a human donor with alopecia areata.

This clone was counted a few times. The V and J genes are TRBV5-1 and TRBJ2-3, with 8 bases that match TRBD1. Trimming removed 2 bases from V and 3 bases from J; junction bases left unmatched: 2. The CDR3 length is 14 residues. The germline V gene has CDR1 SGHRS and CDR2 YFSETQ. CDR3 DNA sequence: TGCGCCAGCAGCTTTCAGGGGGCGACAGATACGCAGTATTTT. Its protein product is CASSFQGATDTQYF.

This chain links TRBV15 with TRBJ1-1, with D tentatively TRBD1 (5 bases). This CDR3 is 17 amino acids long. V lost 3 bases and J 8 bases, leaving 25 bases between the germline ends. Germline-derived CDR1 and CDR2 are LNHNV and YYDKDF (reference sequence). CDR3 amino acids: CATSSPDSSTVRWEAFF. CDR3 DNA sequence: TGTGCCACCAGCAGCCCAGACAGTTCGACGGTGAGGTGGGAAGCTTTCTTT. Variable domain in full (rest from reference TRBV15 and TRBJ1-1): DAMVIQNPRYQVTQFGKPVTLSCSQTLNHNVMYWYQQKSSQAPKLLFHYYDKDFNNEADTPDNFQSRRPNTSFCFLDIRSPGLGDTAMYLCATSSPDSSTVRWEAFFGQGTRLTVV.

The chain links TRBV7-9 to TRBJ2-3; either TRBD1 or TRBD2 may supply D (6 bases each). V was trimmed by 6 bases and J by 5 bases, leaving 9 bases between them. Germline V gene lookup returns CDR1 SEHNR and CDR2 FQNEAQ (reference sequence). There are 12 residues in the CDR3. CDR3 sequence: CASRGGRDTQYF. The CDR3 nucleotides are TGTGCCAGCAGGGGGGGCCGAGATACGCAGTATTTT.

The chain employs TRBV7-9 and TRBJ1-2, with a weak D call TRBD1 (5 bases). The CDR3 contains 14 residues. Germline loops: CDR1 SEHNR, CDR2 FQNEAQ (reference sequence). The V and J ends lost 1 base and 4 bases respectively, with 10 bases between them. The CDR3 spells CASSLGSRGYGYTF. The CDR3 coding sequence is TGTGCCAGCAGCTTAGGAAGTAGGGGCTATGGCTACACCTTC.

The chain joins TRBV29-1 to TRBJ2-1; D remains unclear. V lost 4 bases to trimming and J lost 9 bases, with 10 bases between them. The CDR3 totals 11 residues. The germline gives CDR1 SQVTM, CDR2 ANQGSEA. CDR3 region: CSVGGRAEQFF. As DNA, the CDR3 is TGCAGCGTTGGGGGTCGGGCTGAGCAGTTCTTC.

CDR3 in DNA: TGCAGCGTTCATGATGGGTCGCTAGCGGGTCTGAAAGAGACCCAGTACTTC. This translates into CSVHDGSLAGLKETQYF. The V call is TRBV29-1, the J call TRBJ2-5, with 8 bases identical to TRBD2. CDR3 length: 17 residues. The germline CDR1 and CDR2 sequences are SQVTM and ANQGSEA. V was pared by 5 bases and J by 3 bases, with 17 bases of the junction left unmatched.

The chain recombines TRBV6-5 with TRBJ1-1, with D possibly TRBD1 on 6 matching bases. The V gene's germline CDR1 is MNHEY and CDR2 SVGAGI. Trimming shortened V by 2 bases and J by 7 bases, and 11 bases separated the two germline ends. CDR3 length: 13 residues. CDR3 loop: CASSYGGADEAFF. The CDR3 DNA reads as TGTGCCAGCAGTTACGGGGGCGCGGATGAAGCTTTCTTT.

The table lists this clone with many counts. The sample carries other DNA sequences with the same CDR3. The chain couples TRBV6-4 to TRBJ1-5, with 8 bases identical to TRBD1. With V trimmed by 6 bases and J by 6 bases, 7 bases remained unmatched. Looked up from germline, CDR1 is MRHNA and CDR2 is SNTAGT. The CDR3 has 14 amino acids. Written as DNA, the CDR3 is TGTGCCAGCAGCGACGGACAGGGACCTCAGCCCCAGCATTTT. It codes for CASSDGQGPQPQHF.

The J gene is TRBJ1-1, the V gene TRBV11-2; the D is unclear. V lost 1 base and J lost 3, with 6 bases in between. This CDR3 comprises 13 residues. The germline V gene has CDR1 SGHAT and CDR2 FQNNGV. The CDR3 DNA reads as TGTGCCAGCAGCTTAGCGCGGTACACTGAAGCTTTCTTT. Encoded protein: CASSLARYTEAFF.

The chain carries TRBV7-7 and TRBJ2-5; 7 bases align to TRBD2. Germline V CDR1 and CDR2: SSHAT, FNYEAQ (reference sequence). V shed 10 bases, J shed 7 bases, and the junction held 9 bases outside the gene matches. The CDR3 runs to 12 residues. The CDR3 region has the DNA TGTGCCATTATCGGGGGGAATAGGACCCAGTACTTC. Translation gives CAIIGGNRTQYF.

This rearrangement joins TRBV5-1 to TRBJ2-7, with 9 bases lining up with TRBD1. Germline CDR1 SGHRS, CDR2 YFSETQ. The CDR3 is made up of 14 amino acids. With V trimmed by 1 base and J by 7 bases, 6 bases remained unmatched. CDR3 DNA sequence: TGCGCCAGCAGCTTGAAGGGACAGGGATGGGAGCAGTACTTC. This codes for CASSLKGQGWEQYF.

This clone has just a few counts. This sequence joins TRBV29-1 and TRBJ2-7; D not resolved. The V end was cut by 4 bases, the J end by 0 bases, with 10 bases between. The CDR3 covers 13 residues. Germline loops: CDR1 SQVTM, CDR2 ANQGSEA. The DNA of the CDR3 is TGCAGCGTTGTGGGCTGGGACTCCTACGAGCAGTACTTC. It translates to CSVVGWDSYEQYF.

The sample holds a few counts of this clone. The same CDR3 can be traced to other DNA sequences in this sample. The chain has TRBV6-6 and TRBJ1-5; the D is unclear. Looked up from germline, CDR1 is MNHNY and CDR2 is SVGAGI (reference sequence). The V and J ends lost 2 bases and 7 bases respectively, with 0 bases between them. The CDR3 extends over 10 amino acids. CDR3 coding DNA: TGTGCCAGCAGTTACCAGCCCCAGCATTTT. Amino acid sequence: CASSYQPQHF.

V usage is TRBV7-9 and J usage is TRBJ1-1; TRBD1 aligns across 8 bases. Trimming at V came to 3 bases and at J to 6 bases, leaving 3 bases not matched to a gene. The CDR3 is 13 amino acids. Germline V gives CDR1 SEHNR, CDR2 FQNEAQ (reference sequence). CDR3 in amino acids: CASSLMDRAEAFF. The CDR3 coding sequence is TGTGCCAGCAGCTTGATGGACAGGGCTGAAGCTTTCTTT.

The chain couples TRBV2 to TRBJ2-7; tentatively, D is TRBD2 (6 bases). From germline, CDR1 is SNHLY and CDR2 FYNNEI. This CDR3 region has 16 residues. V was cut by 5 bases and J by 2 bases, with 19 bases left in between. CDR3 residues: CASSQRRGVTAYEQYF. In DNA, the CDR3 is TGTGCCAGCAGTCAAAGGCGCGGGGTGACGGCCTACGAGCAGTACTTC.

This clone was observed a few times. The chain has TRBV30 and TRBJ2-1; 7 bases are shared with TRBD2. This CDR3 has 14 amino acids. Germline V gene data show CDR1 as GTSNPN and CDR2 as SVGIG (reference sequence). V shed 0 bases and J 5 bases; nucleotides not matched to a gene: 4. CDR3 sequence (DNA): TGTGCCTGGAGTGTAGGAAGCGGGAACAATGAGCAGTTCTTC. This encodes CAWSVGSGNNEQFF.

This sequence joins TRBV6-5 and TRBJ2-1; TRBD1 agrees at 8 bases. Per the germline V gene, CDR1 is MNHEY and CDR2 is SVGAGI. V lost 8 bases, J lost 7 bases, and 7 bases stayed unmatched. The CDR3 contains 13 residues. CDR3 loop: CASGQGIGNEQFF. In DNA form, the CDR3 reads TGTGCCAGCGGACAGGGTATTGGGAATGAGCAGTTCTTC.